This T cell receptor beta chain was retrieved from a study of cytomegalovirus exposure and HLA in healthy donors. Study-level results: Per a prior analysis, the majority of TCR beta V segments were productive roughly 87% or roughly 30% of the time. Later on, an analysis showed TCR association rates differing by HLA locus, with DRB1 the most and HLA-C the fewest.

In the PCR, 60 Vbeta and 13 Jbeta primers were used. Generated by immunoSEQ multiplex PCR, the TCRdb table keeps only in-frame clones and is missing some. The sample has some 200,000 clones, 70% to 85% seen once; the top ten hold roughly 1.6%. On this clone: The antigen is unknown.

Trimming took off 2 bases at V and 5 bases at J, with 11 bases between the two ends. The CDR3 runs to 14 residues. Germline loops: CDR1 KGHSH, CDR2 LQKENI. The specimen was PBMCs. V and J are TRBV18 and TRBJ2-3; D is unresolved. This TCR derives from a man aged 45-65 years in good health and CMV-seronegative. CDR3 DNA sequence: TGTGCCAGCTCACCATCCTGGGCTGGAGATACGCAGTATTTT. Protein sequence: CASSPSWAGDTQYF.